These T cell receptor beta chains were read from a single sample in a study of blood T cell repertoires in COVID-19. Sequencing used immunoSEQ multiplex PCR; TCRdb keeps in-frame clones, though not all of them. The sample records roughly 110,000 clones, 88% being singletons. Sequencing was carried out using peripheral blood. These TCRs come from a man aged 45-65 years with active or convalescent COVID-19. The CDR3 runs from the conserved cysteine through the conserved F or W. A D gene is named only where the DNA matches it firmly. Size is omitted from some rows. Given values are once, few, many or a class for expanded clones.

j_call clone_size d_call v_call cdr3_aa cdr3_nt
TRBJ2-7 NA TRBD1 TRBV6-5 CASSYSTGGAYEQYF TGTGCCAGCAGTTACTCGACAGGGGGCGCCTACGAGCAGTACTTC
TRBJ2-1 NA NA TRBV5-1 CASSLVASDNYEQFF TGCGCCAGCAGCTTGGTGGCTAGCGATAATTATGAGCAGTTCTTC
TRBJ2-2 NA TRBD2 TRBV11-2 CASSLGSGGTTNTGELFF TGTGCCAGCAGCTTAGGCTCGGGCGGGACTACGAACACCGGGGAGCTGTTTTTT
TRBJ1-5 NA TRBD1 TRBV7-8 CASSPGQGPGNQPQHF TGTGCCAGCAGCCCCGGACAGGGGCCAGGCAATCAGCCCCAGCATTTT
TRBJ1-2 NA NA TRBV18 CASSPRTPDNYGYTF TGTGCCAGCTCACCAAGGACACCTGATAACTATGGCTACACCTTC
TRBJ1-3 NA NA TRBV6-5 CASSYSTGSSGNTIYF TGTGCCAGCAGTTACTCGACAGGTTCCTCTGGAAACACCATATATTTT
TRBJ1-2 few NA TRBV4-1 CASSQVMGEGYGYTF TGCGCCAGCAGCCAAGTAATGGGGGAGGGCTATGGCTACACCTTC
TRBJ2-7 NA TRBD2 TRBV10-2 CASQLGLAADEQYF TGCGCCAGCCAATTGGGACTAGCGGCCGACGAGCAGTACTTC
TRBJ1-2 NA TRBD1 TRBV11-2 CASSIYGTANYGYTF TGTGCCAGCAGCATCTACGGGACAGCGAACTATGGCTACACCTTC
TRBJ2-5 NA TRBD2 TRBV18 CASSPPVLAEETQYF TGTGCCAGCTCACCACCCGTTCTAGCGGAAGAGACCCAGTACTTC
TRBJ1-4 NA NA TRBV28 CASSLGGTTNEKLFF TGTGCCAGCAGTTTGGGAGGGACAACTAATGAAAAACTGTTTTTT
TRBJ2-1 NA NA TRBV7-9 CASSPRGSSYNEQFF TGTGCCAGCAGCCCGAGGGGGAGCTCCTACAATGAGCAGTTCTTC
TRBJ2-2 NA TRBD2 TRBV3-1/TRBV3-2 CASSRERGATGELFF TGTGCCAGCAGCCGAGAGCGGGGTGCCACCGGGGAGCTGTTTTTT
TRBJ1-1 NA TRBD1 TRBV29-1 CSVAGGTDTEAFF TGCAGCGTTGCAGGGGGGACGGACACTGAAGCTTTCTTT
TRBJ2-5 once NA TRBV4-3 CASSQDRETQYF TGCGCCAGCAGCCAAGATCGGGAGACCCAGTACTTC
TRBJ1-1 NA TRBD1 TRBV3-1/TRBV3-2 CASSQDYGTGQTTEAFF TGTGCCAGCAGCCAAGACTATGGGACAGGCCAAACCACTGAAGCTTTCTTT
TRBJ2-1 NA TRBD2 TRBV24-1 CATSRLANEQFF TGTGCCACCAGCCGACTAGCGAATGAGCAGTTCTTC
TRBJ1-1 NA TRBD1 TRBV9 CASSVGLTGVTEAFF TGTGCCAGCAGCGTAGGCCTAACAGGGGTCACTGAAGCTTTCTTT
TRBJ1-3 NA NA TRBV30 CAWSVPAGRVSGNTIYF TGTGCCTGGAGTGTACCGGCGGGACGAGTCTCTGGAAACACCATATATTTT
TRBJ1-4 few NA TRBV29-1 CTRPGHFNEKLFF TGCACCCGACCGGGACACTTTAATGAAAAACTGTTTTTT
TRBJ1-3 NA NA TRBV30 CAWDGRQGEGNTIYF TGTGCCTGGGACGGGCGGCAAGGGGAAGGAAACACCATATATTTT
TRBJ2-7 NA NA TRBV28 CASSSADTGEQYF TGTGCCAGCAGTTCCGCGGACACCGGCGAGCAGTACTTC
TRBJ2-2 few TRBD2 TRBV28 CASSLGYGSGRGGRTGELFF TGTGCCAGCAGTTTGGGCTATGGTAGCGGGAGGGGAGGACGCACCGGGGAGCTGTTTTTT
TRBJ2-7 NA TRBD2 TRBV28 CASSFVLALRAGGSSYEQYF TGTGCCAGCAGTTTTGTACTAGCGCTCCGAGCGGGAGGTAGTTCATACGAGCAGTACTTC
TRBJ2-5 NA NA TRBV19 CASSIAGGWETQYF TGTGCCAGTAGTATAGCAGGGGGGTGGGAGACCCAGTACTTC
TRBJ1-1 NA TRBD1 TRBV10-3 CAISEPSSDRDGFGNTEAFF TGTGCCATCAGTGAGCCCTCATCGGACAGGGATGGTTTCGGGAACACTGAAGCTTTCTTT
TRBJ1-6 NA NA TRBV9 CASSVDNNSPLHF TGTGCCAGCAGCGTAGACAATAATTCACCCCTCCACTTT
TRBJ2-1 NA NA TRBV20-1 CSASKSNSYNEQFF TGCAGTGCTAGTAAAAGCAACTCCTACAATGAGCAGTTCTTC
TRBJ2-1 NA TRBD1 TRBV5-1 CASSWGQGAEQFF TGCGCCAGCAGCTGGGGACAGGGGGCTGAGCAGTTCTTC
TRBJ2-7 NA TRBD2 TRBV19 CASSITSETYEQYF TGTGCCAGTAGTATTACTAGCGAGACCTACGAGCAGTACTTC
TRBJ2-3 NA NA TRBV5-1 CASSLAVAGHTDTQYF TGCGCCAGCAGCTTGGCTGTCGCGGGGCACACAGATACGCAGTATTTT
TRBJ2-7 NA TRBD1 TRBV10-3 CAISPRTGRGSEQYF TGTGCCATCAGTCCCCGGACAGGCAGGGGGTCCGAGCAGTACTTC
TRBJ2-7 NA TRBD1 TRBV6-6 CASRQGAPYEQYF TGTGCCAGCCGGCAGGGGGCTCCCTACGAGCAGTACTTC
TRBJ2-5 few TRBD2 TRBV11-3 CASSPGRASGSQETQYF TGTGCCAGCAGCCCAGGTAGGGCTAGCGGGAGCCAGGAGACCCAGTACTTC
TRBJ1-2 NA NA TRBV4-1 CASSQAKPAGDFSGYTF TGCGCCAGCAGCCAAGCCAAACCAGCAGGCGATTTTTCTGGCTACACCTTC
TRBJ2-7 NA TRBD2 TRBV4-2 CASTEVAGGTYEQYF TGTGCCAGCACGGAGGTAGCGGGTGGTACCTACGAGCAGTACTTC
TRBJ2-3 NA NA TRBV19 CASSMLARTDTQYF TGTGCCAGTAGTATGCTAGCACGCACAGATACGCAGTATTTT
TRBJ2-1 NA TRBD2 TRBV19 CASSIWTSGRQDNEQFF TGTGCCAGTAGTATCTGGACTAGCGGGAGGCAAGACAATGAGCAGTTCTTC
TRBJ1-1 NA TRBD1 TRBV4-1 CASSQVLATGSDTEAFF TGCGCCAGCAGCCAAGTGTTAGCGACAGGGAGTGACACTGAAGCTTTCTTT
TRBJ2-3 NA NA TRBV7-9 CASSSSLSTDTQYF TGTGCCAGCAGCTCTAGCCTTAGCACAGATACGCAGTATTTT
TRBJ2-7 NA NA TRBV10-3 CAISESVGGLDEQYF TGTGCCATCAGTGAGTCGGTTGGGGGCTTGGACGAGCAGTACTTC
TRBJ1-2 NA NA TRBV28 CASSQGQSLYRYTF TGTGCCAGCAGTCAGGGACAATCCCTGTATCGCTACACCTTC
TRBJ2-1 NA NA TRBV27 CASSRIGTSTGGEQFF TGTGCCAGCAGTCGAATTGGGACTTCCACTGGGGGTGAGCAGTTCTTC
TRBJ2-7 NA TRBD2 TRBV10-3 CAISELAGGPGEQYF TGTGCCATCAGTGAATTGGCGGGAGGGCCGGGCGAGCAGTACTTC
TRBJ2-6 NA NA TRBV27 CASSLKGDLIMSSGANVLTF TGTGCCAGCAGTTTAAAGGGAGACCTTATTATGAGCTCTGGGGCCAACGTCCTGACTTTC
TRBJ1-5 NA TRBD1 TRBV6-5 CASSYRQGADQPQHF TGTGCCAGCAGTTACCGACAGGGGGCTGATCAGCCCCAGCATTTT
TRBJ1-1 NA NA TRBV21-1 CASSKKDRGNTEAFF TGTGCCAGCAGCAAAAAGGACAGGGGTAACACTGAAGCTTTCTTT
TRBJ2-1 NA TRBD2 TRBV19 CASSIRTRRLGNEQFF TGTGCCAGTAGTATAAGGACTAGACGATTGGGCAATGAGCAGTTCTTC
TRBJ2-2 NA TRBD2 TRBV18 CASSPLLLADTGELFF TGTGCCAGCTCACCACTTTTGCTAGCGGACACCGGGGAGCTGTTTTTT
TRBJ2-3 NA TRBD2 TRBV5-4 CASSPPRLAFSSDTQYF TGTGCCAGCAGCCCTCCGCGACTAGCGTTTAGTTCAGATACGCAGTATTTT
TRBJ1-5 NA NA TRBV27 CASPATEKQLHRLTSNQPQHF TGTGCCAGCCCCGCTACCGAAAAACAGTTACACCGCCTGACCTCGAATCAGCCCCAGCATTTT
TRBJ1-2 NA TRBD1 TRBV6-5 CASSYGTGGGYTF TGTGCCAGCAGTTATGGGACAGGGGGCGGCTACACCTTC
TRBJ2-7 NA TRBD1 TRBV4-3 CASSQWTGNYEQYF TGCGCCAGCAGCCAATGGACAGGGAACTACGAGCAGTACTTC
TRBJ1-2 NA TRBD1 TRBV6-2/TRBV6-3 CASSYPGTGDLNYGYTF TGTGCCAGCAGTTACCCCGGGACAGGGGACCTTAACTATGGCTACACCTTC
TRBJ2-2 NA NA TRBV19 CASRVRGSRDTGELFF TGTGCCAGTAGGGTTCGGGGGAGCCGGGACACCGGGGAGCTGTTTTTT